The rows below give T cell receptor beta chains drawn from one sample of a study of blood T cell repertoires in COVID-19. Profiled with immunoSEQ multiplex PCR; TCRdb holds only in-frame clones, not every one. The table lists nearly 350,000 clones, under 95% of them singletons. Sequencing was performed on peripheral blood. These receptors came from a woman between 18 and 29 years old who had recovered from COVID-19. Each CDR3 is given without its conserved first and last residue.

>15|TRBV5-5
ASSYPASTGASDTQY
>15|TRBV18
ASSPTIGQQLNYGYT
>12|TRBV27
ASSRDRGLVEQF
>12|TRBV7-2
ASSLRGENEKLF
>11|TRBV29-1
SVEGGRNTEAF
>15|TRBV4-3
ASSQRTTGAAIYGYT
>14|TRBV3-1/TRBV3-2
ASSPHWTSGSDTQY
>12|TRBV5-6
ASSWTGITTEAF
>12|TRBV5-1
ASSFTGPQETQY
>14|TRBV29-1
SAAGASGSPYNEQF
>14|TRBV9
ASSALPGQGGTEAF
>12|TRBV23-1
ASSRAGVPTEAF
>13|TRBV12-5
ASLGGGSTYNEQF
>16|TRBV27
ASSRSRPAGGGRETQY
>13|TRBV7-6
ASSLRGLPTDTQY
>13|TRBV5-1
ASSSSGRSADTQY
>12|TRBV4-3
ASSQEPGGNIQY
>11|TRBV18
ASSPPELDTQY
>12|TRBV4-3
ASSPNRGTGELF
>13|TRBV10-3
AISELGQGQNEQF
>11|TRBV14
ASSQWLNTEAF
>12|TRBV29-1
SVPSSVTHNEQF
>15|TRBV27
ASSLRTGVTYNSPLH
>13|TRBV11-3
ASSTRTGPGETQY
>15|TRBV5-5
ASSLSSGTSGANVLT
>14|TRBV7-9
ASSLGWGQLADEAF
>13|TRBV11-3
ASSRLAVGGDTQY
>9|TRBV20-1
SAPSAGNQF
>13|TRBV18
ASSAILGLGDTQY
>14|TRBV4-3
ASSQVAWGGGQPQH
>11|TRBV19
ASSRGLPKGYT
>13|TRBV19
ASRPPGQPNYGYT
>13|TRBV7-9
ASSSQGASYNEQF
>12|TRBV7-9
ASSQTDRVRGYT
>13|TRBV4-3
ASSQDIQGETEAF
>13|TRBV28
ASRGQTGEISPLH
>13|TRBV5-6
ASSLGRGVTDTQY
>14|TRBV4-3
ASSQGLAGSTDTQY
>13|TRBV3-1/TRBV3-2
ASSQLTDFNTEAF
>12|TRBV7-2
ASVRGGGDYGYT
>14|TRBV28
ASSFLSGRATDTQY
>13|TRBV7-7
ASSLDQGVQETQY
>11|TRBV21-1
ASTPGSREKLF
>12|TRBV3-1/TRBV3-2
ASRRYRVSSEAF
>11|TRBV12-3/TRBV12-4
ASSGELQETQY
>13|TRBV7-7
ASSLDGPNVETQY
>13|TRBV18
ASSPTQGAVDGYT
>15|TRBV15
ATSRVSGTGGDYGYT
>14|TRBV19
ASSIFPGGRIDTQY
>13|TRBV5-3
ARSCDRRIREKLF
>14|TRBV11-3
ASSRNAGGTTGELF
>12|TRBV5-1
ASSPGTGPTEAF
>12|TRBV6-2/TRBV6-3
ASSYRTGVYGYT
>13|TRBV5-6
ASSFAGTASYGYT
>14|TRBV6-1
ASSETGGESNQPQH
>12|TRBV24-1
ATSGLAGDNEQF
>11|TRBV2
ASSEARNYGYT
>15|TRBV7-2
ASTTPGRVSSTDTQY
>14|TRBV7-2
ASSLISSVSNQPQH